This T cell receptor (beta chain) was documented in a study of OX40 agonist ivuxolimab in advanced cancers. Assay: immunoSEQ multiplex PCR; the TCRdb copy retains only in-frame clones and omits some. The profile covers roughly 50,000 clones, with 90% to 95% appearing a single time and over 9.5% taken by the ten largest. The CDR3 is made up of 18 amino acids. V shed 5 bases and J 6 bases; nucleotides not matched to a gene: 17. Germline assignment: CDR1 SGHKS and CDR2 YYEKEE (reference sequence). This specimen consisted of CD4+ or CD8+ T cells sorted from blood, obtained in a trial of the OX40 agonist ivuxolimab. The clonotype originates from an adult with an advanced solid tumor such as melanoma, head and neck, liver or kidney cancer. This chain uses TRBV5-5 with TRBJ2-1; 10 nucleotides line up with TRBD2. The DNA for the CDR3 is TGTGCCAGCAGGTTCCTCCCAACTCGGGCTAGCGGGAGCAATGAGCAGTTCTTC. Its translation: CASRFLPTRASGSNEQFF.